This T cell receptor beta chain was recorded in a study of OX40 agonist ivuxolimab in advanced cancers. Points from the study as a whole: On average, CD8+ T cells had more expanded clones than CD4+. Among the nonresponders, some also had low normalized T-cell clonal expansion.

A remark on this clone: Its antigen is currently unknown. The junction differs from germline at one of its ends, possibly a read error.

The assay was immunoSEQ multiplex PCR, and TCRdb's table has in-frame clones only and misses some. Of 90,000 to 100,000 clones listed, about 80% were seen once; the top ten hold roughly 1.5%. This CDR3 contains 16 residues. Germline lookup yields CDR1 LGHNA and CDR2 YSLEER. The sample consisted of CD4+ or CD8+ T cells sorted from blood, taken in a trial of the OX40 agonist ivuxolimab. The chain has TRBV4-3 and TRBJ1-2, with 8 positions matching TRBD1. This clonotype was obtained from an adult with an advanced solid tumor such as melanoma, head and neck, liver or kidney cancer. CDR3 loop: CASSEDINRGIYGYTF. The CDR3 DNA reads as TGCGCCAGCAGCGAAGACATCAACAGGGGGATCTATGGCTACACCTTC.